This T cell receptor (beta chain) was captured in a study of CD8 T cells in ankylosing spondylitis. Points from the study as a whole: One TCR beta motif, made up of roughly eight highly homologous variants, appeared characteristic of ankylosing spondylitis blood.

MiXCR was run by TCRdb on the 5' RACE reads, yielding one entry per CDR3 protein. The data hold approximately 300,000 distinct CDR3 sequences, with less than 9.5% observed a single time. The length of the CDR3 is 14 residues. The V end was cut by 7 bases, the J end by 0 bases, with 13 bases between. A note on this clonotype: What it binds is unknown.

Sequencing was carried out using blood, either unsorted or a sorted T cell fraction (not recorded which). This sequence was found in a male donor with ankylosing spondylitis. The chain employs TRBV12-3 or TRBV12-4 and TRBJ2-7; weak D call: TRBD1 (5 bases). The CDR3 nucleotides read TGTGCCAGCACCACTACAGGAGTCTCCTACGAGCAGTACTTC. Amino acids: CASTTTGVSYEQYF.